This is a list of T cell receptor beta chains from one sample in a study of metastatic and nonmetastatic thyroid tumors. Through MiXCR, TCRdb re-clonotyped the PCR reads. The sample has fewer than 8,500 clones, around two fifths seen once. The source material was tumor tissue. The receptors were gathered from a female donor with papillary thyroid cancer or a benign thyroid nodule (not recorded which). Some clones in this sample may be carry-over from other donors' samples. The CDR3 runs from the conserved cysteine through the conserved F or W. Each record gives: J gene, clone size, D gene, V gene, CDR3 DNA, CDR3 protein. The D gene is left open where the match is weak. Clone size is given for some rows only: seen once, a few or many times, or a class if the clone is expanded.

J gene: TRBJ1-2; clone size: NA; D gene: NA; V gene: TRBV5-1; CDR3 DNA: TGCGCCAGCAGCTTAGGGACACCAGGGGATGGCTACACCTTC; CDR3 protein: CASSLGTPGDGYTF
J gene: TRBJ2-1; clone size: few; D gene: NA; V gene: TRBV24-1; CDR3 DNA: TGTGCCACCAGTGTGTGGAGTAATGAGCAGTTCTTC; CDR3 protein: CATSVWSNEQFF
J gene: TRBJ2-2; clone size: NA; D gene: TRBD2; V gene: TRBV12-3/TRBV12-4; CDR3 DNA: TGTGCCAGCAGTTTCGCAGGGGGGACTAGCGGAATTACGGACACCGGGGAGCTGTTTTTT; CDR3 protein: CASSFAGGTSGITDTGELFF
J gene: TRBJ1-4; clone size: medium-sized; D gene: TRBD1; V gene: TRBV28; CDR3 DNA: TGTGCCAGCAGTTTCCGACAGGGCGATGAAAAATTGTTTTTT; CDR3 protein: CASSFRQGDEKLFF
J gene: TRBJ1-2; clone size: few; D gene: NA; V gene: TRBV30; CDR3 DNA: TGTGCCTGGAGTGTCAGGAGTTATGGCTACACCTTC; CDR3 protein: CAWSVRSYGYTF
J gene: TRBJ1-6; clone size: once; D gene: TRBD1; V gene: TRBV11-1; CDR3 DNA: TGTGCCAGCACCTCGGGACAGGGTAATTCACCCCTCCACTTT; CDR3 protein: CASTSGQGNSPLHF
J gene: TRBJ2-2; clone size: medium-sized; D gene: TRBD1; V gene: TRBV28; CDR3 DNA: TGTGCCAGCAGTAGTCGGGACAGGGGTAGGAGCGGGGAGCTGTTTTTT; CDR3 protein: CASSSRDRGRSGELFF
J gene: TRBJ2-1; clone size: NA; D gene: NA; V gene: TRBV11-2; CDR3 DNA: TGTGCCAGCAGCTTAGCCGGACAAGTGCAGTTCTTC; CDR3 protein: CASSLAGQVQFF
J gene: TRBJ2-2; clone size: NA; D gene: TRBD2; V gene: TRBV7-3; CDR3 DNA: TGTGCCAGCAGCTTAGGGACTACTTCCACCGGGGAGCTGTTTTTT; CDR3 protein: CASSLGTTSTGELFF
J gene: TRBJ2-3; clone size: NA; D gene: TRBD2; V gene: TRBV5-1; CDR3 DNA: TGCGCCAGCAGCTTGGTTGGCGGGGGGGCCGCAGATACGCAGTATTTT; CDR3 protein: CASSLVGGGAADTQYF
J gene: TRBJ1-3; clone size: NA; D gene: NA; V gene: TRBV24-1; CDR3 DNA: TGTGCCACCAGTGACCCTGTGGGGGGAAACACCATATATTTT; CDR3 protein: CATSDPVGGNTIYF
J gene: TRBJ1-1; clone size: medium-sized; D gene: TRBD1; V gene: TRBV5-1; CDR3 DNA: TGCGCCAGCAGCCCCGGGCGGGACAGGAACACTGAAGCTTTCTTT; CDR3 protein: CASSPGRDRNTEAFF
J gene: TRBJ1-5; clone size: NA; D gene: NA; V gene: TRBV3-1; CDR3 DNA: TGTGCCAGCAGCCCTAACAGGGTTAATCAGCCCCAGCATTTT; CDR3 protein: CASSPNRVNQPQHF
J gene: TRBJ2-7; clone size: NA; D gene: NA; V gene: TRBV6-2/TRBV6-3; CDR3 DNA: TGTGCCAGCCGGACTGCTTCCTACGAGCAGTACTTC; CDR3 protein: CASRTASYEQYF
J gene: TRBJ2-1; clone size: medium-sized; D gene: NA; V gene: TRBV19; CDR3 DNA: TGTGCCAGTAGTATTAAAGCACAGGGCCAAAATGAGCAGTTCTTC; CDR3 protein: CASSIKAQGQNEQFF
J gene: TRBJ1-1; clone size: NA; D gene: NA; V gene: TRBV2; CDR3 DNA: TGTGCCAGCAGTGAAGGGCCGAGAGCTTTCTTT; CDR3 protein: CASSEGPRAFF
J gene: TRBJ2-1; clone size: NA; D gene: NA; V gene: TRBV5-1; CDR3 DNA: TGCGCCAGCAGCTTGCGGCCCGGGACGAATCCTTACAATGAGCAGTTCTTC; CDR3 protein: CASSLRPGTNPYNEQFF
J gene: TRBJ2-7; clone size: NA; D gene: NA; V gene: TRBV5-8; CDR3 DNA: TGTGCTCAATACCCGCGTACCTTCCTCGAGCAGTACTTC; CDR3 protein: CAQYPRTFLEQYF